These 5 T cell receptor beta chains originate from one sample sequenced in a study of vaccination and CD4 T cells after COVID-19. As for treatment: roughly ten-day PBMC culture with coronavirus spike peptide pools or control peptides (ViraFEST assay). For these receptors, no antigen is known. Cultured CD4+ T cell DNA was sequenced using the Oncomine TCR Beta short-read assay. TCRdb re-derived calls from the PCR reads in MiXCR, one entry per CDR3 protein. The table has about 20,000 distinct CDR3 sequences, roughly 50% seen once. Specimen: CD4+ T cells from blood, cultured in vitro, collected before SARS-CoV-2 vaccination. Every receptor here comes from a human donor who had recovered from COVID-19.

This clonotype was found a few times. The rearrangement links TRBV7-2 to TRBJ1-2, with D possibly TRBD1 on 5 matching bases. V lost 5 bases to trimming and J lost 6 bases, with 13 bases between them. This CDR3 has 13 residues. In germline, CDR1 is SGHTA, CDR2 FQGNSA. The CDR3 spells CASSPTDRDGYTF. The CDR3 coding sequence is TGTGCCAGCAGCCCAACCGACAGAGATGGCTACACCTTC.

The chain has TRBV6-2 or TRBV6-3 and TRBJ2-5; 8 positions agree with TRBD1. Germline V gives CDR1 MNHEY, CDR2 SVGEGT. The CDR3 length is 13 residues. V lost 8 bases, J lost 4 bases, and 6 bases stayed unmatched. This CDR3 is CASVDRVRETQYF. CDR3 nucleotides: TGTGCCAGCGTGGACAGGGTGCGAGAGACCCAGTACTTC.

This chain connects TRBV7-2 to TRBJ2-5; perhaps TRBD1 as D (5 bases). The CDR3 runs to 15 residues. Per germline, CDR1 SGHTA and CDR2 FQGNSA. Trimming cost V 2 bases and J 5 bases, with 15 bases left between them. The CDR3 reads CASSLWQGHGETQYF. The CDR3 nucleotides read TGTGCCAGCAGCTTATGGCAGGGTCATGGGGAGACCCAGTACTTC.

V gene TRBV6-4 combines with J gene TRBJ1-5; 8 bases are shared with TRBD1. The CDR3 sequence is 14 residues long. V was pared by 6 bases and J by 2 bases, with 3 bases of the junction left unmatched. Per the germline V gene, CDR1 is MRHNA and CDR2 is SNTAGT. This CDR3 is CASSATGGNQPQHF. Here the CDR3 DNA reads TGTGCCAGCAGCGCGACAGGGGGCAATCAGCCCCAGCATTTT.

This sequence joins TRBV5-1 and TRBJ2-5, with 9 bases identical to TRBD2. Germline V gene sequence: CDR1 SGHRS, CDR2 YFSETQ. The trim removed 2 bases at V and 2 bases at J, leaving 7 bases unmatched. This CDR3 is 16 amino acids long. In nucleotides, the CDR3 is TGCGCCAGCAGCTTAATGTTTAGCGGGGGACAAGAGACCCAGTACTTC. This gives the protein CASSLMFSGGQETQYF.